This TCR beta chain stems from a study of cytomegalovirus exposure and HLA in healthy donors. Note on this clone: The antigen remains unidentified.

Study-wide findings and caveats: Most observed TCR sequences were rare, whereas some public TCRs were detected in many donors.

Germline CDR1 reads SGHAT; CDR2 reads FQNNGV. The CDR3 runs to 15 residues. After removal of 5 bases from V and 3 bases from J, the junction contained 10 bases not matched to a gene. The PCR contained 60 Vbeta and 13 Jbeta primers. The table came from immunoSEQ multiplex PCR; TCRdb's copy has only in-frame clones and leaves some out. The data hold 150,000 to 200,000 clones, with roughly 90% observed a single time. The source of this sequence is a girl under two years old in good health and CMV-seronegative. Sequencing input: PBMCs. The chain uses TRBV11-2 and TRBJ2-7; 7 bases match TRBD1. As DNA, the CDR3 is TGTGCCAGCAGCAACAGACAGGGACATAGCTACGAGCAGTACTTC. It translates to CASSNRQGHSYEQYF. Looking up the rest from reference TRBV11-2 and TRBJ2-7 gives the full variable domain: EAGVAQSPRYKIIEKRQSVAFWCNPISGHATLYWYQQILGQGPKLLIQFQNNGVVDDSQLPKDRFSAERLKGVDSTLKIQPAKLEDSAVYLCASSNRQGHSYEQYFGPGTRLTVT.